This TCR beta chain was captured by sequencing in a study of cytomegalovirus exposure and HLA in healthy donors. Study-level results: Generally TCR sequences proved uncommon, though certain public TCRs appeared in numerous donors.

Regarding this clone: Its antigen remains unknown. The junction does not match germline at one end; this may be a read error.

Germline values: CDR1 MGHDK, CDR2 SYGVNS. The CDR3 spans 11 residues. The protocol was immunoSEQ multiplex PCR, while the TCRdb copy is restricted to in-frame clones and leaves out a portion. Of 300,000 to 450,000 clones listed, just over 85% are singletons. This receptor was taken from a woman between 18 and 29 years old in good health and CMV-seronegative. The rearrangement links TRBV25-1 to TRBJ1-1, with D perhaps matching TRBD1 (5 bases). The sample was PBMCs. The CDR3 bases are TGTGCCAGCTGGACCGGGACTGCTAAAGAGTTT. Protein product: CASWTGTAKEF.